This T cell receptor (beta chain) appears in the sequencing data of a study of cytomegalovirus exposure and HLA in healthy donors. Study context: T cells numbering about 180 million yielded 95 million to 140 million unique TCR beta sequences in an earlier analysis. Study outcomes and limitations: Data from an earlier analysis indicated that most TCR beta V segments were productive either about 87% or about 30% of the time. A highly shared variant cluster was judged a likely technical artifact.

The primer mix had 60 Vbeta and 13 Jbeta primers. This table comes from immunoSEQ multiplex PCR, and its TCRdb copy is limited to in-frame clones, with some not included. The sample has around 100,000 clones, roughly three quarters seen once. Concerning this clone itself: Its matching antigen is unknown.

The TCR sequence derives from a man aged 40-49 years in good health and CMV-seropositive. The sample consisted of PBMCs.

The CDR3 nucleotides are TGTGCCAGCAGCCCGCAGGGACTTGCCTACGAGCAGTACTTC. Protein: CASSPQGLAYEQYF. V usage is TRBV9 and J usage is TRBJ2-7; D might be TRBD2 (6 bases). The CDR3 contains 14 residues. Trimming shortened V by 4 bases and J by 2 bases, and 13 bases separated the two germline ends. Germline V gene data show CDR1 as SGDLS and CDR2 as YYNGEE.